This is a list of T cell receptor beta chains from one sample in a study of patients and donors after allogeneic stem cell transplantation. MiXCR was run by TCRdb on the RT-PCR reads, yielding one entry per CDR3 protein. The repertoire holds 190,000 or so distinct CDR3 sequences, with 41% as singletons. The sequencing input was blood, either unsorted or a sorted T cell fraction (not recorded which). The receptors stem from a human donor who was either an allogeneic HSCT recipient or a stem cell or donor lymphocyte infusion donor (not recorded which). It is not recorded whose cells these are; they may come from a transplant donor. CDR3s include the opening cysteine and the closing phenylalanine or tryptophan. The D gene is left open where the match is weak. Only some rows state a clone size, as once, few, many or a class for expanded clones.

clone_size	d_call	j_call	v_call	cdr3_aa	cdr3_nt
few	.	TRBJ1-5	TRBV28	CASSYPPRGGLSNQPQHF	TGTGCCAGCAGTTACCCCCCCCGCGGGGGCCTTAGCAATCAGCCCCAGCATTTT
.	TRBD1	TRBJ2-7	TRBV5-1	CASSLGSGTGEQYF	TGCGCCAGCAGCCTCGGGTCTGGGACAGGCGAGCAGTACTTC
.	.	TRBJ2-7	TRBV3-1	CASSQEPGLFSYEQYF	TGTGCCAGCAGCCAAGAACCGGGACTTTTCTCCTACGAGCAGTACTTC
.	.	TRBJ2-2	TRBV29-1	CSVEKGSNTGELFF	TGCAGCGTTGAGAAGGGCTCGAACACCGGGGAGCTGTTTTTT
.	.	TRBJ1-1	TRBV6-5	CASTSPAMNTEAFF	TGTGCCAGCACTTCGCCGGCCATGAACACTGAAGCTTTCTTT
few	TRBD2	TRBJ2-7	TRBV20-1	CSASSPSGGTYEQYF	TGCAGTGCTAGTTCCCCCAGCGGGGGTACTTACGAGCAGTACTTC
once	TRBD2	TRBJ2-1	TRBV29-1	CSVWLAGAGEQFF	TGCAGCGTTTGGTTAGCGGGAGCAGGGGAGCAGTTCTTC
.	.	TRBJ2-3	TRBV15	CATSRTPPDTQYF	TGTGCCACCAGCAGGACCCCCCCAGATACGCAGTATTTT
once	TRBD1	TRBJ1-1	TRBV9	CASSPHDRDTEAFF	TGTGCCAGCAGCCCCCACGACAGGGACACTGAAGCTTTCTTT
few	.	TRBJ2-7	TRBV12-3/TRBV12-4	CASSLSRPGYEQYF	TGTGCCAGCAGTTTGTCCAGGCCTGGTTACGAGCAGTACTTC
.	.	TRBJ1-1	TRBV30	CACRQGRRFLNTEAFF	TGTGCCTGTCGCCAGGGGAGGCGATTCCTGAACACTGAAGCTTTCTTT
.	TRBD1	TRBJ1-2	TRBV4-3	CASSPGQGPYGYTF	TGCGCCAGCAGCCCAGGACAGGGACCCTATGGCTACACCTTC
.	.	TRBJ1-2	TRBV7-9	CASSLPASYSLESF	TGTGCCAGCAGCTTACCGGCATCCTACTCCTTAGAGAGCTTC
few	TRBD1	TRBJ2-1	TRBV6-2/TRBV6-3	CASSKPTYRGAYNEQFF	TGTGCCAGCAGTAAGCCAACTTACAGGGGGGCCTACAATGAGCAGTTCTTC
.	TRBD1	TRBJ2-2	TRBV7-2	CASMNPQGASPGELFF	TGTGCCAGCATGAACCCACAGGGGGCTAGTCCCGGGGAGCTGTTTTTT
.	TRBD1	TRBJ1-1	TRBV29-1	CSVDPGQGDTEAFF	TGCAGCGTTGACCCCGGACAGGGGGACACTGAAGCTTTCTTT
.	.	TRBJ2-7	TRBV28	CASSLIRGEEQYF	TGTGCCAGCAGTTTAATAAGGGGTGAAGAGCAGTACTTC
.	.	TRBJ2-1	TRBV29-1	CSVVGPLSSYNEQFF	TGCAGCGTTGTTGGGCCTTTAAGCTCCTACAATGAGCAGTTCTTC
few	TRBD1	TRBJ1-6	TRBV7-9	CASSPGTGEMTPLHF	TGTGCCAGCAGCCCCGGGACAGGGGAAATGACACCCCTCCACTTT
.	.	TRBJ2-3	TRBV12-3/TRBV12-4	CASSVGLRPTDTQYF	TGTGCCAGCAGCGTGGGACTGCGACCCACAGATACGCAGTATTTT
.	.	TRBJ2-1	TRBV3-1	CASSQDLPGDEQFF	TGTGCCAGCAGCCAAGATTTACCGGGCGATGAGCAGTTCTTC
.	TRBD1	TRBJ1-4	TRBV5-6	CASSWGTGGSEKLFF	TGTGCCAGCAGCTGGGGAACAGGGGGGAGTGAAAAACTGTTTTTT
few	TRBD1	TRBJ1-1	TRBV7-3	CASSLTAGTGEGTEAFF	TGTGCCAGCAGCTTAACGGCCGGGACAGGGGAGGGCACTGAAGCTTTCTTT
few	TRBD2	TRBJ2-2	TRBV7-8	CASLAREHAPGELFF	TGTGCCAGCCTAGCGCGGGAGCACGCACCTGGGGAGCTGTTTTTT
.	.	TRBJ2-7	TRBV20-1	CSAPGRGYDEQYF	TGCAGTGCTCCCGGGAGAGGGTATGACGAGCAGTACTTC
few	.	TRBJ2-5	TRBV5-1	CASSPPRGWGQETQYF	TGCGCCAGCAGCCCACCCCGAGGTTGGGGTCAAGAGACCCAGTACTTC
.	TRBD1	TRBJ1-5	TRBV5-6	CASSSGTGAKVPQHF	TGTGCCAGCAGCTCCGGGACAGGGGCGAAGGTCCCCCAGCATTTT
.	.	TRBJ1-1	TRBV5-5	CASSLAGRAEAFF	TGTGCCAGCAGCTTGGCAGGGAGGGCTGAAGCTTTCTTT
.	.	TRBJ1-5	TRBV7-9	CASSLQAGLNQPQHF	TGTGCCAGCAGCCTTCAAGCGGGGCTCAATCAGCCCCAGCATTTT
once	.	TRBJ2-1	TRBV14	CASSRFNEQFF	TGTGCCAGCAGCCGCTTCAATGAGCAGTTCTTC
.	TRBD1	TRBJ2-5	TRBV4-3	CASSPRTGLETQYF	TGCGCCAGCAGCCCAAGGACAGGGCTAGAGACCCAGTACTTC
few	.	TRBJ2-7	TRBV30	CAWFHLGSWGEQYF	TGTGCCTGGTTTCATCTTGGTTCCTGGGGGGAGCAGTACTTC
few	.	TRBJ1-5	TRBV7-9	CASSRPYQPQHF	TGTGCCAGCAGCCGCCCCTATCAGCCCCAGCATTTT
.	TRBD1	TRBJ2-7	TRBV20-1	CSGPGTGAYEQYF	TGCAGTGGGCCGGGGACAGGGGCTTACGAGCAGTACTTC
few	.	TRBJ1-2	TRBV6-6	CASSYSTVGLNYGYTF	TGTGCCAGCAGTTACTCGACGGTGGGCTTAAACTATGGCTACACCTTC
.	TRBD1	TRBJ2-7	TRBV4-2	CASSQAPGQGAYEQYF	TGTGCCAGCAGCCAAGCGCCGGGACAGGGGGCCTACGAGCAGTACTTC
.	.	TRBJ1-1	TRBV28	CASSFFPTEAFF	TGTGCCAGCAGTTTCTTCCCCACTGAAGCTTTCTTT
.	TRBD1	TRBJ1-1	TRBV6-6	CASARQGWGNTEAFF	TGTGCCAGCGCGAGACAGGGTTGGGGTAACACTGAAGCTTTCTTT
few	TRBD2	TRBJ2-1	TRBV5-6	CASSLDSGSIYNEQFF	TGTGCCAGCAGCCTTGATAGCGGGTCTATTTACAATGAGCAGTTCTTC
.	.	TRBJ1-5	TRBV12-3/TRBV12-4	CASSLDSNSLYSNQPQHF	TGTGCCAGCAGTTTAGACTCGAACAGCCTGTATAGCAATCAGCCCCAGCATTTT
.	.	TRBJ1-5	TRBV12-3/TRBV12-4	CASSLALSNQPQHF	TGTGCCAGCAGTTTAGCGCTCAGCAATCAGCCCCAGCATTTT
few	.	TRBJ2-7	TRBV12-3/TRBV12-4	CASSLWGAEYEQYF	TGTGCCAGCAGTTTATGGGGGGCAGAATACGAGCAGTACTTC
.	.	TRBJ2-1	TRBV7-9	CASMKDYNEQFF	TGTGCCAGCATGAAGGACTACAATGAGCAGTTCTTC
.	TRBD1	TRBJ1-2	TRBV29-1	CSVAGTVYGYTF	TGCAGCGTCGCAGGGACAGTCTATGGCTACACCTTC
few	.	TRBJ2-1	TRBV5-6	CASSLGTFMAYNEQFF	TGTGCCAGCAGCTTGGGGACATTCATGGCCTACAATGAGCAGTTCTTC
.	.	TRBJ2-1	TRBV12-3/TRBV12-4	CASTFRGAFYNEQFF	TGTGCCAGCACCTTCAGGGGCGCGTTCTACAATGAGCAGTTCTTC
.	.	TRBJ2-7	TRBV13	CASSLKDNTYSYEQYF	TGTGCCAGCAGCCTCAAGGACAATACTTACTCCTACGAGCAGTACTTC
.	TRBD1	TRBJ2-3	TRBV12-3/TRBV12-4	CASSPGTGGESTDTQYF	TGTGCCAGCAGTCCCGGGACAGGGGGCGAGAGCACAGATACGCAGTATTTT
.	.	TRBJ1-1	TRBV5-6	CASSLVRFTVMNTEAFF	TGTGCCAGCAGCTTGGTGCGGTTCACCGTAATGAACACTGAAGCTTTCTTT
few	.	TRBJ1-1	TRBV3-1	CASSQEPRATEAFF	TGTGCCAGCAGCCAAGAACCCAGGGCCACTGAAGCTTTCTTT
.	.	TRBJ2-7	TRBV7-6	CASSSHGTIYEQYF	TGTGCCAGCAGCTCCCATGGGACCATTTACGAGCAGTACTTC